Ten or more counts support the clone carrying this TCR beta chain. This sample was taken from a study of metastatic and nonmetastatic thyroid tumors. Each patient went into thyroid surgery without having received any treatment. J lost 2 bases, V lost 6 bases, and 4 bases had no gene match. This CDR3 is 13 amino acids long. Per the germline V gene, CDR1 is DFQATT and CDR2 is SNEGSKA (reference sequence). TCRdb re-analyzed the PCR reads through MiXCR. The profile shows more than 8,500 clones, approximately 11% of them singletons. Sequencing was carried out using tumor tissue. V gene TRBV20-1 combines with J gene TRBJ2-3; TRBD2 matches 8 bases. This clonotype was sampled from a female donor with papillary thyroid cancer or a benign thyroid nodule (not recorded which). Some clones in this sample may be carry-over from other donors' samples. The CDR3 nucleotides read TGCAGTGCCGGGAGGGATATCACAGATACGCAGTATTTT. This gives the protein CSAGRDITDTQYF.